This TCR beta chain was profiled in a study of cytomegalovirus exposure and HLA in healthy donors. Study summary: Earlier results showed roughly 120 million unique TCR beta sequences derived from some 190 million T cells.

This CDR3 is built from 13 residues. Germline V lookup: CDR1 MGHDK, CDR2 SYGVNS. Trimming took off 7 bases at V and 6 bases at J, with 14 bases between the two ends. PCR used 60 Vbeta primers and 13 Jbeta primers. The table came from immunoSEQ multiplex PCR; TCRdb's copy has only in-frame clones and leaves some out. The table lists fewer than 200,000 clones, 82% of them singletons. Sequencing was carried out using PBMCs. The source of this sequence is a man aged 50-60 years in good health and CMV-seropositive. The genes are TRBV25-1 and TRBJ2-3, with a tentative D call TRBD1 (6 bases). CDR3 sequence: CASKPGVPDTQYF. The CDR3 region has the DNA TGTGCCAGCAAACCAGGGGTACCTGATACGCAGTATTTT.